This TCR beta chain was recorded in a study of control samples from healthy donors and cancer patients. Using immunoSEQ multiplex PCR, the repertoire was profiled, and TCRdb retains in-frame clones only, with some absent. The profile shows around 70,000 clones, roughly 93% of them singletons. The germline V gene encodes CDR1 SGHNT and CDR2 YYREEE (reference sequence). The CDR3 length is 15 residues. The V and J ends lost 1 base and 4 bases, in that order; junction bases with no gene match: 6. V is TRBV5-4 and J is TRBJ1-2, with 8 bases fitting TRBD1. This TCR was sampled from a woman aged 25 to 39 in good health. Sequencing used blood. The CDR3 region has the DNA TGTGCCAGCAGCTTGTCTCCAGGGGGCATCTATGGCTACACCTTC. It codes for CASSLSPGGIYGYTF.